These T cell receptor beta chains were read from a single sample in a study of OX40 agonist ivuxolimab in advanced cancers. Profiling relied on immunoSEQ multiplex PCR, and the TCRdb table lists in-frame clones only, not all of them. The sample has roughly 76,000 clones; 88% are singletons. Sequencing was performed on CD4+ or CD8+ T cells sorted from blood, taken in a trial of the OX40 agonist ivuxolimab. The receptor source for this set is an adult with an advanced solid tumor such as melanoma, head and neck, liver or kidney cancer. Each CDR3 is given with its conserved first and last residue. The order of the fields is J gene, V gene, D gene, CDR3 protein, CDR3 DNA. D genes are given only for firm matches.

>TRBJ1-4|TRBV11-3|TRBD1
CASTQQGFEKLFF
TGTGCCAGCACTCAACAGGGGTTTGAAAAACTGTTTTTT
>TRBJ2-1|TRBV6-5|TRBD1
CASGTGVGGNEQFF
TGTGCCAGCGGAACAGGGGTAGGTGGCAATGAGCAGTTCTTC
>TRBJ1-3|TRBV12-5|NA
CASGLSGNTIYF
TGTGCTAGTGGGCTCTCTGGAAACACCATATATTTT
>TRBJ2-2|TRBV5-1|TRBD2
CASSLTSAKNTGELFF
TGCGCCAGCAGCTTAACTAGCGCTAAGAACACCGGGGAGCTGTTTTTT
>TRBJ1-6|TRBV7-7|NA
CASSFRQSAYNSPLHF
TGTGCTAGCAGCTTCCGACAGTCCGCGTATAATTCACCCCTCCACTTT
>TRBJ1-4|TRBV28|NA
CASSLGSTGKAGKLFF
TGTGCCAGCAGTTTAGGATCAACAGGGAAGGCAGGAAAACTGTTTTTT
>TRBJ1-1|TRBV2|TRBD1
CASSVWQGAPEAFF
TGTGCCAGCAGTGTCTGGCAGGGGGCCCCTGAAGCTTTCTTT
>TRBJ2-2|TRBV7-3|NA
CASSSYSLGGPGELFF
TGTGCCAGCAGCTCGTACTCTTTGGGCGGACCCGGGGAGCTGTTTTTT
>TRBJ2-1|TRBV18|TRBD2
CASSPRTSGGSYNEQFF
TGTGCCAGCTCACCCAGGACTAGCGGGGGCTCCTACAATGAGCAGTTCTTC
>TRBJ1-1|TRBV5-8|NA
CASSLGTGFGTEAFF
TGTGCCAGCAGCTTGGGCACAGGGTTTGGCACTGAAGCTTTCTTT
>TRBJ1-4|TRBV19|NA
CASSLSGTRKKLFF
TGTGCCAGTAGTCTTTCCGGGACAAGGAAAAAACTGTTTTTT
>TRBJ2-7|TRBV28|TRBD1
CASTRQGARYEQYF
TGTGCCAGCACCCGACAGGGGGCGCGGTACGAGCAGTACTTC
>TRBJ1-5|TRBV19|NA
CASSIDRTAWNQPQHF
TGTGCCAGTAGTATAGACCGGACAGCCTGGAATCAGCCCCAGCATTTT
>TRBJ2-7|TRBV6-1|NA
CASSVMGVRAYEQYF
TGTGCCAGCAGTGTCATGGGGGTGCGGGCTTACGAGCAGTACTTC
>TRBJ2-2|TRBV5-6|TRBD1
CASSTYDRGRTGELFF
TGTGCCAGCAGCACCTACGACAGGGGTAGAACCGGGGAGCTGTTTTTT
>TRBJ2-5|TRBV7-3|NA
CASSLRGRETQYF
TGTGCCAGCAGCTTAAGGGGGAGGGAGACCCAGTACTTC